The clone carrying this T cell receptor beta chain came up a few times. An end of the junction does not agree with germline; a read error may underlie this. Germline CDR1 SEHNR, CDR2 FQNEAQ (reference sequence). The CDR3 spans 12 residues. The library protocol tagged each TCR cDNA with a unique molecular identifier. MiXCR was run by TCRdb on the 5' RACE reads, yielding one entry per CDR3 protein. The sample records over 45,000 distinct CDR3 sequences, about 5.8% being singletons. This entry comes from a study of spatial heterogeneity in lung cancer. Documented time point: sample taken at primary tumor resection. The approximately 69 donors had untreated early-stage non-small cell lung cancer. Sequencing was performed on whole RNA extracted from tumor and nontumor lung tissue, or from frozen PBMC, and the material was left unsorted.

The gene calls are TRBV7-9 and TRBJ2-1, with D hard to call. The sample was PBMCs, taken at surgery. The source is a male donor with early-stage non-small cell lung cancer. The CDR3 loop reads CTSSPPKDEQFF. In DNA, the CDR3 is TGTACCAGCAGCCCCCCTAAGGATGAGCAGTTCTTC.